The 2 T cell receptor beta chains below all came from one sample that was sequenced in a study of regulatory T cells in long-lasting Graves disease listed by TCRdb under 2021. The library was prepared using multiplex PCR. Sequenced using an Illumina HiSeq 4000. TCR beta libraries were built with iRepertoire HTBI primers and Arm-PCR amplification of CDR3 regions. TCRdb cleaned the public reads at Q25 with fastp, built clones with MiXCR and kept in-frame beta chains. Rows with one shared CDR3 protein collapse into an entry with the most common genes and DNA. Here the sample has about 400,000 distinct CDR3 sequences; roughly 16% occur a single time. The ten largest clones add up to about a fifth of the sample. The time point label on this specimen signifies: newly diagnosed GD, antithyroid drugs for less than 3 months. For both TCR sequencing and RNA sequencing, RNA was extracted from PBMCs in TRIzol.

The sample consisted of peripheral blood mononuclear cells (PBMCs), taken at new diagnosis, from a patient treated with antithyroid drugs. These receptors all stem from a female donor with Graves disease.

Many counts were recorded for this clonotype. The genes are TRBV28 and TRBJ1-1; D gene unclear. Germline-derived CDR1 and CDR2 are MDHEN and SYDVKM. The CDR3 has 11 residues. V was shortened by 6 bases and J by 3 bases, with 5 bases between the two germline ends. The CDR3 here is CASRLYTEAFF. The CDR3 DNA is TGTGCCAGCAGGCTCTACACTGAAGCTTTCTTT.

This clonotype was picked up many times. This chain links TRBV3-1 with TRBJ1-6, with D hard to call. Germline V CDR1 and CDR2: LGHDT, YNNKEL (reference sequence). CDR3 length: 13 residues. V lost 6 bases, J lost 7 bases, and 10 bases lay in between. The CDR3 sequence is CASSYRSNSPLHF. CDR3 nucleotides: TGTGCCAGCAGTTACAGATCCAATTCACCCCTCCACTTT.